The 15 T cell receptor beta chains below were found in one sample sequenced in a study of cytomegalovirus exposure and HLA in healthy donors. Primers for the PCR totalled 60 Vbeta and 13 Jbeta. TCRdb keeps only in-frame clones here, not all; method: immunoSEQ multiplex PCR. The sample lists around 230,000 clones, roughly 87% occurring once. What was sequenced was PBMCs. Receptors originate from a middle-aged man in good health and CMV-seropositive.

This chain links TRBV6-6 with TRBJ1-2, with a tentative D call TRBD1 (5 bases). Trimming removed 4 bases from V and 6 bases from J, with 15 bases in between. Looked up from germline, CDR1 is MNHNY and CDR2 is SVGAGI (reference sequence). The CDR3 has 14 residues. CDR3: CASSSAGSVNGYTF. In DNA form, the CDR3 reads TGTGCCAGCAGTTCGGCAGGGTCAGTTAATGGCTACACCTTC.

The count of this clone is one. The V gene is TRBV7-6, the J gene TRBJ1-2, with 10 nucleotides matching TRBD1. The CDR3 loop spans 15 amino acids. Losses at the gene ends were 0 bases for V and 4 bases for J; bases not matched to a gene: 2. Germline V lookup: CDR1 SGHVS, CDR2 FNYEAQ. The CDR3 bases are TGTGCCAGCAGCTTAGCGACAGGGGGCATCTATGGCTACACCTTC. This gives the protein CASSLATGGIYGYTF.

This CDR3 reads CASSVMGQPNYGYTF. The CDR3 nucleotides read TGTGCCAGCAGCGTTATGGGACAGCCGAACTATGGCTACACCTTC. This chain connects TRBV9 to TRBJ1-2; TRBD1 matches 7 bases. This CDR3 contains 15 residues. Germline assignment: CDR1 SGDLS and CDR2 YYNGEE. The ends lost 2 bases at V and 2 bases at J; junction bases unmatched: 6.

The chain links TRBV27 to TRBJ1-5, with 8 bases matching TRBD1. Germline CDR1 and CDR2: MNHEY and SMNVEV (reference sequence). The CDR3 is made up of 16 amino acids. The V and J ends lost 4 bases and 2 bases, in that order; junction bases with no gene match: 7. The CDR3 sequence: CASSSIGQGGNQPQHF. The DNA of the CDR3 is TGTGCCAGCAGTTCCATAGGACAGGGCGGCAATCAGCCCCAGCATTTT.

J is TRBJ1-1 and V is TRBV29-1, with a tentative D call TRBD1 (5 bases). V was cut by 0 bases and J by 1 base, with 6 bases left in between. This CDR3 has 13 amino acids. Germline V gives CDR1 SQVTM, CDR2 ANQGSEA. CDR3 loop: CSVEEGQNTEAFF. Written as DNA, the CDR3 is TGCAGCGTTGAAGAGGGGCAGAACACTGAAGCTTTCTTT.

This chain uses TRBV29-1 with TRBJ1-4; no clear D. Trimming pared 5 bases from V and 8 bases from J, leaving 12 bases between. The CDR3 is 12 residues long. Germline V lookup: CDR1 SQVTM, CDR2 ANQGSEA. CDR3 in amino acids: CSVMAGREKLFF. CDR3 coding DNA: TGCAGCGTTATGGCAGGAAGAGAAAAACTGTTTTTT.

V and J are TRBV5-1 and TRBJ1-2; tentatively, D is TRBD1 (6 bases). CDR1 SGHRS and CDR2 YFSETQ come from the germline V gene. V was trimmed by 0 bases and J by 4 bases, leaving 13 bases between them. The CDR3 totals 15 residues. Written as DNA, the CDR3 is TGCGCCAGCAGCTTGGCGGGGACAACGACCTATGGCTACACCTTC. Translating it yields CASSLAGTTTYGYTF.

The genes are TRBV2 and TRBJ2-6; D not certain. CDR1 and CDR2 (germline): SNHLY, FYNNEI. V gave up 6 bases and J gave up 9 bases, with 6 bases separating them. CDR3 size: 11 residues. The CDR3 region is CASSGVNVLTF. In DNA form, the CDR3 reads TGTGCCAGCAGCGGAGTCAACGTCCTGACTTTC.

Written as DNA, the CDR3 is TGTGCCAGTAGTGCCTCATGGACAGGGTTTAATGGCTACACCTTC. Protein: CASSASWTGFNGYTF. This chain joins TRBV19 and TRBJ1-2; 8 bases match TRBD1. In germline, CDR1 is LNHDA, CDR2 SQIVND (reference sequence). The V and J ends lost 5 bases and 6 bases, in that order; junction bases with no gene match: 11. This CDR3 has 15 residues.

V gene TRBV29-1 combines with J gene TRBJ2-1, with 9 bases lining up with TRBD2. CDR1 and CDR2 (germline): SQVTM, ANQGSEA. CDR3 length: 15 amino acids. The V gene end was trimmed by 7 bases and the J gene end by 3 bases; junction bases not matched to a gene: 10. CDR3 DNA: TGCAGCGCCCTTAGAGCGGGAGGTTACTACAATGAGCAGTTCTTC. This codes for CSALRAGGYYNEQFF.

V and J are TRBV9 and TRBJ1-2; tentative D call: TRBD1 (5 bases). From germline, CDR1 is SGDLS and CDR2 YYNGEE. The V end lost 2 bases, the J end lost 3 bases, and 17 bases lay between the germline ends. CDR3 length equals 16 residues. The CDR3 nucleotides are TGTGCCAGCAGCGTCGGGAGCTCCCAAGGGGACTATGGCTACACCTTC. Protein: CASSVGSSQGDYGYTF.

This sequence joins TRBV2 and TRBJ1-2; D possibly corresponds to TRBD1 (5 bases). V lost 10 bases, J lost 3 bases, and 18 bases lay in between. Germline V gene lookup returns CDR1 SNHLY and CDR2 FYNNEI. The CDR3 totals 14 residues. The CDR3 loop reads CATSETEVDYGYTF. DNA of the CDR3: TGTGCCACCTCCGAGACAGAGGTTGACTATGGCTACACCTTC.

This clone was counted a few times. This chain connects TRBV12-2 to TRBJ2-1; TRBD2 is the table's D call and was not checked against the DNA. TRBV12-2 is annotated as a pseudogene. The CDR3 has 15 residues. The chain's CDR3 is CASRPQASGRTRQFF. CDR3 nucleotide sequence: TGTGCAAGTCGCCCCCAAGCTAGCGGGAGGACGCGGCAGTTCTTC.

This chain links TRBV7-3 with TRBJ2-1, with D possibly matching TRBD2 (6 bases). V dropped 5 bases and J dropped 2 bases, with 13 bases sitting between them. The CDR3 runs 15 residues. Germline CDR1 is SGHTA and CDR2 is FQGTGA. The CDR3 sequence is CASSPSVYTYNEQFF. Written as DNA, the CDR3 is TGTGCCAGCAGCCCTAGCGTATACACCTACAATGAGCAGTTCTTC.

This sequence joins TRBV7-3 and TRBJ2-1; 7 bases match TRBD2. CDR3 length: 16 residues. Trimming cost V 5 bases and J 6 bases; bases outside gene matches: 13. Germline-derived CDR1 and CDR2 are SGHTA and FQGTGA. The DNA for the CDR3 is TGTGCCAGCAGCCCTCGGGGGAGGCGGGAGCTCAATGAGCAGTTCTTC. Its translation is CASSPRGRRELNEQFF. Together with reference TRBV7-3 and TRBJ2-1, the CDR3 gives the full variable domain: GAGVSQTPSNKVTEKGKYVELRCDPISGHTALYWYRQSLGQGPEFLIYFQGTGAADDSGLPNDRFFAVRPEGSVSTLKIQRTERGDSAVYLCASSPRGRRELNEQFFGPGTRLTVL.